What follows are 22 T cell receptor beta chains derived from one specimen sequenced in a study of tumor-infiltrating lymphocytes in primary liver carcinoma. A constant-region primer primed TCR beta cDNA synthesis from roughly 500 ng of total RNA. It was through three nested multiplex PCR rounds of slightly modified ARM-PCR that TCR beta libraries arose. The first two PCR rounds used TRBV1-TRBV30 forward primers with a C-beta reverse primer, nine to ten cycles each. TCRdb re-called the multiplex PCR reads through MiXCR, storing one row per CDR3 protein. Of about 320,000 distinct CDR3 sequences in the sample, about 50% are singletons; the top ten hold about 17%. The blood RNA (from unsorted whole blood) was obtained, and germline DNA was also extracted. What was sequenced was peripheral blood. All receptors derive from a woman aged 30 to 39 with primary liver carcinoma and hepatitis B virus infection.

This clonotype was seen just once. A read error is possible here, since a much larger clone lies one base away. This sequence joins TRBV12-3 or TRBV12-4 and TRBJ2-1; D is undetermined. CDR3 length equals 13 residues. The CDR3 DNA reads TGTGTCAGCAGTTACCGGACCTACAATGAGCAGTTCTTC. Its protein product is CVSSYRTYNEQFF.

The chain recombines TRBV6-4 with TRBJ2-5; the D is unclear. Germline CDR1 MRHNA, CDR2 SNTAGT. CDR3 length: 13 amino acids. The V gene lost 4 bases and the J gene lost 2 bases, with 8 bases spanning the gap. Written as DNA, the CDR3 is TGTGCCAGCAGTGCCGACCAGCAAGAGACCCAGTACTTC. It is translated as CASSADQQETQYF.

The chain is built from TRBV28 and TRBJ2-3, with a weak D call TRBD2 (7 bases). The germline CDR1 and CDR2 sequences are MDHEN and SYDVKM. The CDR3 runs to 15 residues. Trimming cost V 3 bases and J 6 bases, with 16 bases left between them. CDR3 loop: CASSFGVQGGDTQYF. The DNA of the CDR3 is TGTGCCAGCAGTTTCGGGGTACAGGGAGGGGATACGCAGTATTTT.

This clonotype was seen repeatedly, ten times or more. The chain recombines TRBV11-2 with TRBJ2-7; a possible D gene is TRBD1 (5 bases). CDR1 is SGHAT, CDR2 FQNNGV, per germline. There are 15 residues in the CDR3. V was shortened by 1 base and J by 5 bases, with 15 bases between the two germline ends. As DNA, the CDR3 is TGTGCCAGCAGCTTAGGGCCTCGGCAGGGTGACGAGCAGTACTTC. This codes for CASSLGPRQGDEQYF. Combining the CDR3 with reference TRBV11-2 and TRBJ2-7 gives the whole variable domain EAGVAQSPRYKIIEKRQSVAFWCNPISGHATLYWYQQILGQGPKLLIQFQNNGVVDDSQLPKDRFSAERLKGVDSTLKIQPAKLEDSAVYLCASSLGPRQGDEQYFGPGTRLTVT.

This clonotype appeared once. A much larger clone sits a single nucleotide away, making a read error possible. The V and J genes are TRBV12-3 or TRBV12-4 and TRBJ1-5; D unclear. Trimming took off 5 bases at V and 1 base at J, with 9 bases between the two ends. The CDR3 covers 14 residues. In DNA, the CDR3 is TGTGCCAGCAGTCCTTACGGGAGCAATCAGCCCCAGCATTTT. Translated: CASSPYGSNQPQHF.

This clonotype occurred many times. This chain uses TRBV12-3 or TRBV12-4 with TRBJ2-3; tentatively, D is TRBD2 (6 bases). V was pared by 5 bases and J by 4 bases, with 10 bases between. CDR3 length: 13 residues. The CDR3 DNA reads as TGTGCCAGCAGTCCCGGGGAGGCAGATACGCAGTATTTT. It translates to CASSPGEADTQYF.

This clonotype was counted a few times. The J gene is TRBJ2-5, the V gene TRBV6-1; 10 bases match TRBD1. This CDR3 comprises 16 residues. J lost 3 bases, V lost 5 bases, and 9 bases had no gene match. Germline CDR1 MNHNS, CDR2 SASEGT. CDR3 nucleotides: TGTGCCAGCAGTCGTTGGGGGGACAGGGGAGAAGAGACCCAGTACTTC. Translated: CASSRWGDRGEETQYF.

A remark on this clonotype: Here the CDR3 omits its conserved ending phenylalanine or tryptophan, so a read error is the likely source. It is unclear where the CDR3 begins or ends on the DNA, so no DNA is shown, and the CDR3 is as TCRdb lists it. V is TRBV29-1 and J is TRBJ2-5; TRBD2 is the table's D call, not checked against the DNA. A total of 14 residues make up the CDR3, ends included. Germline values: CDR1 SQVTM, CDR2 ANQGSEA. The CDR3 here is CSVGLPPYQETQYL.

This clonotype appeared a single time. This chain links TRBV28 with TRBJ2-3, with D unresolved. The CDR3 runs to 16 residues. Germline V gives CDR1 MDHEN, CDR2 SYDVKM. Deletions cut 7 bases from V and 3 bases from J, with 20 bases between. CDR3 sequence reads: CASTGRGPQGTDTQYF. The CDR3 DNA reads as TGTGCCAGCACCGGCCGTGGGCCCCAAGGGACAGATACGCAGTATTTT.

This clonotype was recorded many times. This chain joins TRBV5-5 and TRBJ2-6; D tentatively reads TRBD1 or TRBD2 (5 bases each). The CDR3 sequence is 15 residues long. Per germline, CDR1 SGHKS and CDR2 YYEKEE (reference sequence). The V end was cut by 3 bases, the J end by 4 bases, with 11 bases between. In nucleotides, the CDR3 is TGTGCCAGCAGCTCGGTTGGGACGGGGGCCAACGTCCTGACTTTC. This translates into CASSSVGTGANVLTF.

A word on this clonotype: A junction boundary mismatches the germline segment, possibly from a read error. This rearrangement joins TRBV7-9 to TRBJ1-6; D call uncertain. In germline, CDR1 is SEHNR, CDR2 FQNEAQ (reference sequence). This CDR3 spans 13 amino acids. The CDR3 loop is CASSLRGSSPFHF. The CDR3 DNA reads TGTGCCAGCAGCTTACGAGGGTCATCACCCTTCCACTTT. Complete variable domain (other parts from reference TRBV7-9 and TRBJ1-6): DTGVSQNPRHKITKRGQNVTFRCDPISEHNRLYWYRQTLGQGPEFLTYFQNEAQLEKSRLLSDRFSAERPKGSFSTLEIQRTEQGDSAMYLCASSLRGSSPFHFGNGTRLTVT.

This chain joins TRBV11-2 and TRBJ2-5; D unresolved. Between the trimmed V and J ends, which lost 10 bases and 6 bases, there was a span of 18 bases. CDR1 SGHAT and CDR2 FQNNGV come from the germline V gene. The CDR3 has 13 amino acids. CDR3 in amino acids: CATSIEPLKTQYF. CDR3 in DNA: TGTGCCACCTCAATAGAACCCCTGAAGACCCAGTACTTC.

As regards this clonotype: At one end the junction does not follow the germline gene, possibly because of a read error. The chain combines TRBV11-2 with TRBJ1-6; 8 positions match TRBD1. The germline V gene has CDR1 SGHAT and CDR2 FQNNGV. This CDR3 has 14 residues. The CDR3 spells CASSQGQVNSPLHF. The DNA of the CDR3 is TGTGCCAGCAGCCAGGGACAGGTGAATTCGCCCCTCCACTTT.

Worth noting for this clonotype: A junction boundary mismatches the germline segment, possibly from a read error. V and J are TRBV6-1 and TRBJ2-7, with D possibly matching TRBD1 (6 bases). The CDR3 covers 14 residues. Germline V gene data show CDR1 as MNHNS and CDR2 as SASEGT. CDR3 DNA sequence: TGTGACAGCAGTCTGACAGGCGTCGAGTACGAGCAGTACTTC. As protein: CDSSLTGVEYEQYF.

This rearrangement joins TRBV11-2 to TRBJ2-1; 8 bases align to TRBD2. V shed 11 bases and J 4 bases; nucleotides not matched to a gene: 10. The CDR3 is 14 amino acids. Germline V gives CDR1 SGHAT, CDR2 FQNNGV. CDR3 residues: CAGIFERGYNEQFF. In DNA, the CDR3 is TGTGCCGGCATCTTTGAGCGGGGGTACAATGAGCAGTTCTTC.

As for this clonotype: This clone may be a read error of a much larger clone one base away. The J gene is TRBJ1-2, the V gene TRBV12-3 or TRBV12-4; D is uncertain. This CDR3 is 13 amino acids long. V was pared by 5 bases and J by 2 bases, with 9 bases between. As DNA, the CDR3 is TGTGCCAGCAGTACGGACGGCAACTATGGCTACACCTTC. It yields the protein CASSTDGNYGYTF.

In regard to this clonotype: At one boundary the junction diverges from the germline segment, which might be a read error. The chain joins TRBV29-1 to TRBJ2-5; a possible D gene is TRBD2 (6 bases). The CDR3 contains 13 residues. The germline V gene has CDR1 SQVTM and CDR2 ANQGSEA. The CDR3 here is CSAGGWDRETQYF. CDR3 sequence (DNA): TGCAGCGCCGGAGGGTGGGACCGAGAGACCCAGTATTTC. The variable domain in full, with the rest retrieved from reference TRBV29-1 and TRBJ2-5, is SAVISQKPSRDICQRGTSLTIQCQVDSQVTMMFWYRQQPGQSLTLIATANQGSEATYESGFVIDKFPISRPNLTFSTLTVSNMSPEDSSIYLCSAGGWDRETQYFGPGTRLLVL.

This clonotype was counted once. The junction does not match germline at one end; this may be a read error. The J gene is TRBJ1-5, the V gene TRBV11-2; D perhaps matches TRBD1 (6 bases). Germline values: CDR1 SGHAT, CDR2 FQNNGV. CDR3 size: 13 residues. In DNA, the CDR3 is TGTGCCAGCAGCCGGACAGAGGGTCAGCTCCAGCATTTT. It yields the protein CASSRTEGQLQHF.

The chain employs TRBV7-9 and TRBJ2-3; 8 bases align to TRBD2. The CDR3 spans 16 residues. The V gene end was trimmed by 5 bases and the J gene end by 1 base; junction bases not matched to a gene: 8. The germline gives CDR1 SEHNR, CDR2 FQNEAQ (reference sequence). CDR3 nucleotide sequence: TGTGCCAGCAGCCTCCTACTAGCGGATGGCACAGATACGCAGTATTTT. This encodes CASSLLLADGTDTQYF.

The chain employs TRBV29-1 and TRBJ2-1; TRBD2 aligns across 10 bases. The V gene end was trimmed by 1 base and the J gene end by 6 bases; junction bases not matched to a gene: 12. Germline V gene lookup returns CDR1 SQVTM and CDR2 ANQGSEA. The CDR3 runs to 17 residues. CDR3 sequence: CSVEGSRSGRAINEQFF. For the CDR3, the DNA is TGCAGCGTTGAAGGGTCGCGGAGCGGGAGGGCCATCAATGAGCAGTTCTTC.

Only a few counts were recorded for this clonotype. The chain uses TRBV4-1 and TRBJ2-3; the D is unclear. CDR1 is MGHRA, CDR2 YSYEKL, per germline. This CDR3 comprises 19 residues. Trimming removed 5 bases from V and 4 bases from J, with 28 bases in between. For the CDR3, the DNA is TGCGCCAGCAGCTCAGCACCTGGTGAAGGAAGGGTCAAGGCAGATACGCAGTATTTT. The encoded protein is CASSSAPGEGRVKADTQYF.

V is TRBV4-1 and J is TRBJ2-2, with D tentatively TRBD2 (5 bases). V gave up 4 bases and J gave up 1 base, with 13 bases separating them. CDR3 length equals 16 residues. In germline, CDR1 is MGHRA, CDR2 YSYEKL. The CDR3 DNA reads as TGCGCCAGCAGCCCCACGGTGGGGAGGAACACCGGGGAGCTGTTTTTT. Its translation is CASSPTVGRNTGELFF.